Below, 17 T cell receptor beta chains from the same sample are listed, as sequenced in a study of shared T cell receptors in the human thymus. Generated by immunoSEQ multiplex PCR, the TCRdb table keeps only in-frame clones and is missing some. The sample holds 700,000 or so clones, 75% to 90% seen once. This same sample was also taken into another study, of human thymus T cells.

Specimen: thymocytes. The origin of the receptors is a girl less than two years old with a congenital heart defect.

V and J are TRBV7-9 and TRBJ2-1; 8 bases match TRBD2. Germline V gene data show CDR1 as SEHNR and CDR2 as FQNEAQ (reference sequence). V shed 4 bases, J shed 5 bases, and the junction held 7 bases outside the gene matches. The CDR3 contains 15 residues. The CDR3 loop reads CASSSTGTRHNEQFF. The CDR3 DNA is TGTGCCAGCAGCTCAACCGGGACTAGGCACAATGAGCAGTTCTTC.

The chain is built from TRBV5-5 and TRBJ1-1; the match to TRBD1 covers 11 bases. This CDR3 is 15 amino acids long. J was trimmed by 4 bases and V by 4 bases; bases with no gene match: 6. The germline V gene has CDR1 SGHKS and CDR2 YYEKEE (reference sequence). CDR3 bases: TGTGCCAGCAGCGTGGGACAGGGGGTAGGCACTGAAGCTTTCTTT. It is translated as CASSVGQGVGTEAFF.

V and J are TRBV7-9 and TRBJ1-6; TRBD1 agrees at 9 bases. The CDR3 contains 15 residues. Per the germline V gene, CDR1 is SEHNR and CDR2 is FQNEAQ (reference sequence). Losses at the gene ends were 5 bases for V and 9 bases for J; bases not matched to a gene: 8. The CDR3, as DNA: TGTGCCAGCAGCCTAGGGACAGGGAGATCTTCACCCCTCCACTTT. Translating gives CASSLGTGRSSPLHF.

This clone was seen once. The V and J genes are TRBV6-1 and TRBJ1-1; 9 bases are a match to TRBD1. Losses at the gene ends were 3 bases for V and 5 bases for J; bases not matched to a gene: 10. CDR1 and CDR2 from the germline V gene are MNHNS and SASEGT. The CDR3 is 16 amino acids. DNA for the CDR3: TGTGCCAGCAGTGAGCAGGGGGGACAGGGAAGGACTGAAGCTTTCTTT. Protein product: CASSEQGGQGRTEAFF.

In regard to this clone: Different DNA sequences within this sample yield the same CDR3. The chain carries TRBV27 and TRBJ2-3; weak D call: TRBD2 (6 bases). This CDR3 spans 14 amino acids. V was shortened by 2 bases and J by 2 bases, with 8 bases between the two germline ends. In germline, CDR1 is MNHEY, CDR2 SMNVEV (reference sequence). The CDR3 DNA reads as TGTGCCAGCAGTTTAGGGGGGAACACAGATACGCAGTATTTT. This codes for CASSLGGNTDTQYF.

This chain joins TRBV12-5 and TRBJ2-1, with TRBD1 identical over 8 bases. The CDR3 is 12 residues long. V was pared by 5 bases and J by 11 bases, with 5 bases of the junction left unmatched. The germline gives CDR1 LGHNT, CDR2 FRNRAP. CDR3 sequence reads: CASGDRGGKQFF. In DNA, the CDR3 is TGTGCTAGTGGTGACAGGGGCGGTAAGCAGTTCTTC. The full variable domain, its missing parts supplied by reference TRBV12-5 and TRBJ2-1, is DARVTQTPRHKVTEMGQEVTMRCQPILGHNTVFWYRQTMMQGLELLAYFRNRAPLDDSGMPKDRFSAEMPDATLATLKIQPSEPRDSAVYFCASGDRGGKQFFGPGTRLTVL.

V usage is TRBV5-1 and J usage is TRBJ1-2, with a weak D call TRBD1 (6 bases). There are 16 residues in the CDR3. Trimming pared 4 bases from V and 3 bases from J, leaving 19 bases between. Per germline, CDR1 SGHRS and CDR2 YFSETQ. Here the CDR3 DNA reads TGCGCCAGCAGCCCCGAGCAGGGGAGAAAGGACTATGGCTACACCTTC. Translated: CASSPEQGRKDYGYTF.

The CDR3 is CASSERRDGYTF. In nucleotides, the CDR3 is TGTGCCAGCAGTGAACGGAGAGATGGCTACACCTTC. The gene calls are TRBV6-1 and TRBJ1-2; unclear D gene. CDR1 MNHNS and CDR2 SASEGT come from the germline V gene. With 2 bases removed from V and 6 bases from J, the gap between germline ends came to 7 bases. The CDR3 has 12 residues.

This chain links TRBV21-1 with TRBJ1-5. TRBV21-1 is a known pseudogene. There are 10 residues in the CDR3. CDR3 residues: CARDPGPQHF. In DNA form, the CDR3 reads TGTGCCAGGGACCCGGGACCCCAGCATTTT.

This chain joins TRBV5-1 and TRBJ1-1; 7 nucleotides match TRBD1. Germline V gene lookup returns CDR1 SGHRS and CDR2 YFSETQ. After removal of 4 bases from V and 7 bases from J, the junction contained 16 bases not matched to a gene. The CDR3 spans 16 residues. The CDR3 DNA sequence: TGCGCCAGCAGCCTGAATATAGGGGGCCTCGGAAGTGAAGCTTTCTTT. This translates into CASSLNIGGLGSEAFF.

The genes are TRBV5-5 and TRBJ1-2; 8 bases are shared with TRBD1. V gave up 3 bases and J gave up 8 bases; unmatched junction bases: 6. Germline V CDR1 and CDR2: SGHKS, YYEKEE (reference sequence). CDR3 size: 13 residues. The CDR3 DNA sequence: TGTGCCAGCAGCTCCAGGGGGCTGGACGGCTACACCTTC. Translation gives CASSSRGLDGYTF.

The count of this clone is one. V is TRBV7-2 and J is TRBJ1-5; D is perhaps TRBD1 (5 bases). V lost 4 bases and J lost 1, with 11 bases in between. CDR3 size: 15 residues. The germline V gene has CDR1 SGHTA and CDR2 FQGNSA. The CDR3 DNA follows: TGTGCCAGCAGCTCATTAGACAGAAGCAATCAGCCCCAGCATTTT. Protein sequence: CASSSLDRSNQPQHF. Filled out from reference TRBV7-2 and TRBJ1-5, the complete variable domain reads GAGVSQSPSNKVTEKGKDVELRCDPISGHTALYWYRQSLGQGLEFLIYFQGNSAPDKSGLPSDRFSAERTGGSVSTLTIQRTQQEDSAVYLCASSSLDRSNQPQHFGDGTRLSIL.

The chain recombines TRBV14 with TRBJ2-1; 8 bases align to TRBD2. Trimming took 2 bases from V and 5 from J; bases not matched to a gene: 8. The CDR3 is 16 amino acids. Germline CDR1 SGHDN, CDR2 FVKESK. As DNA, the CDR3 is TGTGCCAGCAGCCAACGTAGCGGGGAACAACACAATGAGCAGTTCTTC. Its protein is CASSQRSGEQHNEQFF.

This chain links TRBV25-1 with TRBJ2-3; no clear D. The CDR3 has 11 amino acids. V was clipped by 3 bases and J by 6 bases, with 4 bases between them. Germline V CDR1 and CDR2: MGHDK, SYGVNS. DNA of the CDR3: TGTGCCAGCAGTGATGGCGATACGCAGTATTTT. As protein: CASSDGDTQYF. Complete variable domain (other parts from reference TRBV25-1 and TRBJ2-3): EADIYQTPRYLVIGTGKKITLECSQTMGHDKMYWYQQDPGMELHLIHYSYGVNSTEKGDLSSESTVSRIRTEHFPLTLESARPSHTSQYLCASSDGDTQYFGPGTRLTVL.

The rearrangement links TRBV5-1 to TRBJ2-7; no firm D call. V was trimmed by 1 base and J by 1 base, leaving 15 bases between them. The CDR3 spans 16 residues. From germline, CDR1 is SGHRS and CDR2 YFSETQ. The CDR3 nucleotides are TGCGCCAGCAGCTTGATCCAGCGCCTACCGTCCTACGAGCAGTACTTC. Translated, it gives CASSLIQRLPSYEQYF.

The CDR3 protein is CASSNTHPGTGDGYTF. The CDR3 DNA is TGTGCCAGCAGCAATACCCACCCAGGGACAGGGGATGGCTACACCTTC. This chain links TRBV21-1 with TRBJ1-2; TRBD1, the table's D call, lacks a check against the DNA. TRBV21-1 is reported as a pseudogene. The CDR3 runs 16 residues.

The chain recombines TRBV4-3 with TRBJ2-7; maybe TRBD2 (5 bases). The CDR3 runs 14 residues. V shed 0 bases and J shed 3 bases, with 9 bases lying between them. Per the germline V gene, CDR1 is LGHNA and CDR2 is YSLEER. CDR3 DNA: TGCGCCAGCAGCCAAGACCCTCGGGACTACGAGCAGTACTTC. It encodes CASSQDPRDYEQYF.